Listed below are T cell receptor beta chains from one sample, sequenced in a study of shared clonotypes between healthy human individuals. Profiling relied on immunoSEQ multiplex PCR, and the TCRdb table lists in-frame clones only, not all of them. The sample yields around 610,000 clones, around 96% seen once. The sequenced sample was naive CD8+ T cells sorted from blood. These receptors all come from a young woman in good health. CDR3s include the opening cysteine and the closing phenylalanine or tryptophan.

V,J,CDR3
TRBV27,TRBJ1-5,CASRDSSNQPQHF
TRBV4-2,TRBJ2-1,CASSPGTSDYNEQFF
TRBV19,TRBJ2-1,CASSIIPNEQFF
TRBV11-2,TRBJ2-7,CASSLEMVSYEQYF
TRBV11-3,TRBJ2-2,CASSLPITSGSDTGELFF
TRBV10-3,TRBJ2-7,CAISPGPTSGRYEQYF
TRBV6-5,TRBJ2-1,CASSYSLYNEQFF
TRBV13,TRBJ2-1,CASSPRETYNEQFF
TRBV27,TRBJ1-1,CASSNGRGDYEAFF
TRBV2,TRBJ2-1,CASSELDPSAGEQFF
TRBV29-1,TRBJ2-7,CSVSGGRALSYEQYF
TRBV7-9,TRBJ2-1,CASSSGLAAYNEQFF
TRBV28,TRBJ1-2,CASSLNLVRGDGDGYTF
TRBV29-1,TRBJ2-6,CSVTETGTSGRAGGGANVLTF
TRBV15,TRBJ2-1,CATSRDRFEQFF
TRBV27,TRBJ1-5,CASSLSAGGLQPQHF
TRBV20-1,TRBJ2-2,CSGTSAGELFF
TRBV28,TRBJ1-1,CASRSPGRLENTEAFF